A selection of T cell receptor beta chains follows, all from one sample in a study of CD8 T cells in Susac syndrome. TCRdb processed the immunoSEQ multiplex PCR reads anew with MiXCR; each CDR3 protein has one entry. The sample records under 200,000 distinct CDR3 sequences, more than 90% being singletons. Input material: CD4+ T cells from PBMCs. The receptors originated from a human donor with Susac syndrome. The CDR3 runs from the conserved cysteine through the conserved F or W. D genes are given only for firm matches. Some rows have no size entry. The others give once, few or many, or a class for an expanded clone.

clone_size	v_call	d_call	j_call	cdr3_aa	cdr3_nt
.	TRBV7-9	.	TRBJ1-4	CASSFDSNEKLFF	TGTGCCAGCAGCTTCGACAGTAATGAAAAACTGTTTTTT
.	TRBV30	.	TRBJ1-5	CAWSVRGANRAQHF	TGTGCCTGGAGTGTCCGGGGGGCCAACAGAGCCCAGCATTTT
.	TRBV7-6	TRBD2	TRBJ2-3	CASSSLSGGVTDTQYF	TGTGCCAGCAGCTCCCTGAGCGGGGGGGTCACAGATACGCAGTATTTT
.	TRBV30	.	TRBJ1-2	CAWRRGGDRGGYTF	TGTGCCTGGAGACGTGGAGGTGATAGGGGTGGCTACACCTTC
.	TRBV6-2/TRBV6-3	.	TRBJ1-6	CASSEQANNSPLHF	TGTGCCAGCAGTGAGCAGGCGAATAATTCACCCCTCCACTTT
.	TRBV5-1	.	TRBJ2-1	CASSLGLGTALAQFF	TGCGCCAGCAGCTTAGGCCTGGGGACCGCCCTGGCGCAGTTCTTC
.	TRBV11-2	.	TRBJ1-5	CASSPHPSDQPQHF	TGTGCCAGCAGCCCCCACCCATCGGATCAGCCCCAGCATTTT
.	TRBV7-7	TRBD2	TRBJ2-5	CASSSRTSGETQYF	TGTGCTAGCAGCTCGCGGACTAGCGGGGAGACCCAGTACTTC
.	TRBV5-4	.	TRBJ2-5	CASSPVGAEQETQYF	TGTGCCAGCAGCCCGGTAGGGGCGGAACAAGAGACCCAGTACTTC
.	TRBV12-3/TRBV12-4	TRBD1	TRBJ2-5	CASSPGQGLQETQYF	TGTGCCAGCAGTCCCGGACAGGGGCTTCAAGAGACCCAGTACTTC
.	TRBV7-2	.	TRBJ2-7	CASSLVQGGSYEQYF	TGTGCCAGCAGCTTGGTTCAGGGGGGATCCTACGAGCAGTACTTC
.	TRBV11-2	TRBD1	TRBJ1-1	CASSLGQNMNTEAFF	TGTGCCAGCAGCCTGGGACAGAACATGAACACTGAAGCTTTCTTT
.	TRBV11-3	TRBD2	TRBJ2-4	CASSLDPAGEQQYF	TGTGCCAGCAGCTTAGATCCGGCGGGGGAACAACAGTACTTC
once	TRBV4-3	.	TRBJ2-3	CASSQGMRGTDTQYF	TGCGCCAGCAGCCAGGGGATGCGGGGCACAGATACGCAGTATTTT
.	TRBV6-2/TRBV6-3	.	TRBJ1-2	CASSNQGYGYTF	TGTGCCAGCAGCAATCAGGGTTATGGCTACACCTTC
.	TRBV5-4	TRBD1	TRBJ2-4	CASSPANRGQGQNIQYF	TGTGCCAGCAGCCCCGCCAATCGAGGACAGGGACAAAACATTCAGTACTTC
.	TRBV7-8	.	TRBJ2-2	CASSLVSRINTGELFF	TGTGCCAGCAGCTTAGTTTCGCGAATCAACACCGGGGAGCTGTTTTTT
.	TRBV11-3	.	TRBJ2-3	CASSLGPPGVTDTQYF	TGTGCCAGCAGCTTAGGGCCTCCCGGGGTGACAGATACGCAGTATTTT
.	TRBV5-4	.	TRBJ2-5	CASSPGELTQQETQYF	TGTGCCAGCAGCCCTGGGGAGCTAACACAGCAAGAGACCCAGTACTTC
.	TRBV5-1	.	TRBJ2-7	CASSLSGAHEQYF	TGCGCCAGCAGCTTGTCGGGTGCCCACGAGCAGTACTTC
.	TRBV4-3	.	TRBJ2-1	CASSQVVGGGYEQFF	TGCGCCAGCAGCCAAGTCGTGGGGGGCGGGTATGAGCAGTTCTTC
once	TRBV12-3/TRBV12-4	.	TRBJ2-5	CASSPGTSPQETQYF	TGTGCCAGCAGCCCAGGGACGTCACCCCAAGAGACCCAGTACTTC
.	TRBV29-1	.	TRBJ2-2	CSVEEQGGTGELFF	TGCAGCGTTGAAGAACAGGGTGGCACCGGGGAGCTGTTTTTT
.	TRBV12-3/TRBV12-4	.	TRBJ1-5	CASTFRGNQPQHF	TGTGCCAGCACGTTCAGGGGAAATCAGCCCCAGCATTTT
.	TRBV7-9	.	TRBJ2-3	CASSDLGGSSTDTQYF	TGTGCCAGCAGCGACCTTGGCGGGTCTAGCACAGATACGCAGTATTTT
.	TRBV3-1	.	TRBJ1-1	CASSRGQSQAFF	TGTGCCAGCAGCCGTGGACAGTCCCAAGCTTTCTTT
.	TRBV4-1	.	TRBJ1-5	CASSVRQPNQPQHF	TGCGCCAGCAGTGTCCGACAACCTAATCAGCCCCAGCATTTT
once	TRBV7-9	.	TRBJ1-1	CASSPSGTDNTEAFF	TGTGCCAGCAGCCCCTCGGGGACTGATAACACTGAAGCTTTCTTT
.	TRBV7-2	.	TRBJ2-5	CASSLARGPQETQYF	TGTGCCAGCAGCTTAGCCCGGGGTCCGCAAGAGACCCAGTACTTC
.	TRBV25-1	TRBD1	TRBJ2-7	CASSELGQGIHF	TGTGCCAGCAGTGAACTGGGACAGGGAATACACTTC
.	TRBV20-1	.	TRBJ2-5	CSVFGGVGETQYF	TGCAGTGTTTTCGGGGGCGTAGGGGAGACCCAGTACTTC
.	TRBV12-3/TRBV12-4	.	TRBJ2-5	CASSTGLETQYF	TGTGCCAGCAGTACAGGGCTAGAGACCCAGTACTTC
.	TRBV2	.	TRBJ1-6	CASSAGPPSPLHF	TGTGCCAGCAGTGCCGGCCCCCCTTCACCCCTCCACTTT
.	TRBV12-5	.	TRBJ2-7	CASGLVRQAYEQYF	TGTGCTAGTGGTTTGGTACGCCAGGCCTACGAGCAGTACTTC
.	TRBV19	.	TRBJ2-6	CASSIWGSGANVLTF	TGTGCCAGTAGTATTTGGGGCTCTGGGGCCAACGTCCTGACTTTC
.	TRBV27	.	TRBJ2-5	CASSLSAQGQETQYF	TGTGCCAGCAGTTTATCAGCCCAGGGACAAGAGACCCAGTACTTC
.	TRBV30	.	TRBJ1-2	CAWSGGGGAGYTF	TGTGCCTGGAGTGGAGGAGGGGGGGCTGGCTACACCTTC
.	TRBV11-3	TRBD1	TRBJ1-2	CASSSLTGTGINYGYTF	TGTGCCAGCAGCTCCCTTACCGGGACAGGGATTAACTATGGCTACACCTTC
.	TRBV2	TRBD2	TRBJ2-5	CASIMTPGLTQETQYF	TGTGCCAGCATTATGACCCCGGGACTAACACAAGAGACCCAGTACTTC
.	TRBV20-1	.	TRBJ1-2	CSASTGPNYGYTF	TGCAGTGCTAGTACAGGGCCGAACTATGGCTACACCTTC
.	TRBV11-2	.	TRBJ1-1	CASSLYGEAFF	TGTGCCAGCAGCTTGTACGGTGAAGCTTTCTTT
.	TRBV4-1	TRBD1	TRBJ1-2	CASSQGQGARGYTF	TGCGCCAGCAGCCAAGGACAGGGGGCGAGGGGCTACACCTTC
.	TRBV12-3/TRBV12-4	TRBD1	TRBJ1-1	CASSSLPGQGLNTEAFF	TGTGCCAGCAGTTCTCTACCGGGACAGGGGCTGAACACTGAAGCTTTCTTT
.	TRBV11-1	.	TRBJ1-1	CASSLRGALNTEAFF	TGTGCCAGCAGCTTAAGGGGGGCCTTGAACACTGAAGCTTTCTTT
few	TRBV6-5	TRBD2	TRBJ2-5	CASSYRRTSGGRETQYF	TGTGCCAGCAGTTATCGGAGGACTAGCGGTGGTCGGGAGACCCAGTACTTC
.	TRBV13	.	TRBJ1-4	CASSLGQTRATNEKLFF	TGTGCCAGCAGCTTAGGACAGACTAGAGCAACTAATGAAAAACTGTTTTTT
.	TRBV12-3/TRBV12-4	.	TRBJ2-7	CARRGQLHEQYF	TGTGCCAGGCGCGGGCAGCTTCACGAGCAGTACTTC
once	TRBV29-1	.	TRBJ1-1	CSADRSVNTEAFF	TGCAGCGCGGATCGGTCAGTGAACACTGAAGCTTTCTTT
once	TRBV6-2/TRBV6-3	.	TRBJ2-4	CASSEQIGPLAKNIQYF	TGTGCCAGCAGTGAGCAAATCGGACCCTTAGCCAAAAACATTCAGTACTTC
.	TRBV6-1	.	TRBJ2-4	CASRDLAELQYF	TGTGCCAGCAGGGACTTAGCGGAATTACAGTACTTC
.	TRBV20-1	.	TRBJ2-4	CSANVREAKNIQYF	TGCAGTGCTAACGTACGGGAAGCCAAAAACATTCAGTACTTC
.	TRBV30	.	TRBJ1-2	CAWSGRGGGSYGYTF	TGTGCCTGGAGTGGAAGGGGTGGGGGAAGCTATGGCTACACCTTC
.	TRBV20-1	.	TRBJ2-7	CSARDPAGKIYEQYF	TGCAGTGCTAGAGATCCGGCGGGGAAGATCTACGAGCAGTACTTC
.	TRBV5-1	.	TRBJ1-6	CASSLQDPGAGSPLHF	TGCGCCAGCAGCTTGCAGGACCCCGGAGCGGGATCACCCCTCCACTTT
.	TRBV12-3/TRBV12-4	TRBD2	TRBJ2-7	CASSSRTSGGASYEQYF	TGTGCCAGCAGTTCTCGGACTAGCGGGGGGGCTTCCTACGAGCAGTACTTC
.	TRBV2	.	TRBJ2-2	CASTRDVPGAGELFF	TGTGCCAGCACCCGGGACGTCCCCGGAGCCGGGGAGCTGTTTTTT
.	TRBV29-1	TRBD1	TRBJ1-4	CSVPGQADEKLFF	TGCAGCGTGCCGGGACAGGCCGACGAAAAACTGTTTTTT
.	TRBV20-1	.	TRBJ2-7	CSASTGGTYEQYF	TGCAGTGCTAGTACCGGGGGCACTTACGAGCAGTACTTC
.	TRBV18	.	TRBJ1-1	CASSPDPGRGTEAFF	TGTGCCAGCTCACCGGATCCAGGGAGGGGGACTGAAGCTTTCTTT
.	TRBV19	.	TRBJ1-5	CASSREQASNQPQHF	TGTGCCAGTAGTAGGGAACAGGCAAGCAATCAGCCCCAGCATTTT